The 25 T cell receptor beta chains listed next were all sequenced from one sample in a study of CXCR3-negative and CXCR3-positive naive CD8 T cells. Study results and caveats: Hydrophobicity was higher for TRB CDR3s found in CXCR3-positive naive cells than in CXCR3-negative naive cells.

5' RACE that incorporated UMI labels was used to prepare the TRB cDNA libraries. From the 5' RACE reads, TCRdb lists one entry per CDR3 protein and no DNA. Its clone listing holds about 120,000 distinct CDR3 sequences. Their antigens are not known. Sequencing used naive CXCR3+ CD8+ T cells from blood. Regarding subset: CD45RO-CCR7+CD27+CD95- naive CD8+ T cells expressing CXCR3 (TNR3+). The receptors come from a human donor in good health. Some clones in this sample may be carry-over from other donors' samples.

The rearrangement links TRBV28 to TRBJ2-7; TCRdb lists TRBD1, though no DNA is available to test this call. The CDR3 is 13 amino acids. Per the germline V gene, CDR1 is MDHEN and CDR2 is SYDVKM. The CDR3: CASSRGTGGEQYF. The entire variable domain, with the rest obtained from reference TRBV28 and TRBJ2-7, is as follows: DVKVTQSSRYLVKRTGEKVFLECVQDMDHENMFWYRQDPGLGLRLIYFSYDVKMKEKGDIPEGYSVSREKKERFSLILESASTNQTSMYLCASSRGTGGEQYFGPGTRLTVT.

The J gene is TRBJ2-7, the V gene TRBV7-2; TCRdb lists TRBD1, though no DNA is available to test this call. The CDR3 length is 18 residues. The germline V gene encodes CDR1 SGHTA and CDR2 FQGNSA. The CDR3 sequence is CASSLLRVSRDLTYEQYF.

The chain has TRBV5-1 and TRBJ1-1; TCRdb outputs TRBD1, but without DNA this stays unchecked. The CDR3 extends over 13 amino acids. Germline-derived CDR1 and CDR2 are SGHRS and YFSETQ. CDR3 residues: CASSLGTVTEAFF.

V gene TRBV7-2 combines with J gene TRBJ1-5. This CDR3 contains 14 residues. Germline assignment: CDR1 SGHTA and CDR2 FQGNSA. The CDR3 protein is CASRVVVSNQPQHF. Based on the CDR3 plus reference TRBV7-2 and TRBJ1-5, the full variable domain is GAGVSQSPSNKVTEKGKDVELRCDPISGHTALYWYRQSLGQGLEFLIYFQGNSAPDKSGLPSDRFSAERTGGSVSTLTIQRTQQEDSAVYLCASRVVVSNQPQHFGDGTRLSIL.

The chain joins TRBV4-2 to TRBJ1-2. CDR1 is LGHNA, CDR2 YNFKEQ, per germline. The CDR3 is 16 residues long. Here the CDR3 reads CASRPEHGARNYGYTF.

The chain uses TRBV4-1 and TRBJ2-7. Germline lookup yields CDR1 MGHRA and CDR2 YSYEKL. The CDR3 is made up of 16 amino acids. CDR3 region: CASSPSGRRSSYEQYF.

The chain joins TRBV7-6 to TRBJ1-1; without DNA, the TCRdb call of TRBD1 cannot be checked. This CDR3 spans 16 amino acids. From germline, CDR1 is SGHVS and CDR2 FNYEAQ. The CDR3 loop reads CASSRAGILGDTEAFF.

The chain is built from TRBV4-1 and TRBJ2-7; TCRdb designates TRBD2, a call that cannot be tested without DNA. The CDR3 runs to 16 residues. Germline CDR1 reads MGHRA; CDR2 reads YSYEKL. The CDR3 spells CASSQGLAGVGYEQYF.

The chain carries TRBV11-1 and TRBJ2-7. CDR3 length: 14 amino acids. Per the germline V gene, CDR1 is SGHAT and CDR2 is FQDESV (reference sequence). CDR3 loop: CASSVDRGAYEQYF.

V usage is TRBV14 and J usage is TRBJ2-7; TCRdb designates TRBD2, a call that cannot be tested without DNA. From germline, CDR1 is SGHDN and CDR2 FVKESK. CDR3 length: 13 residues. CDR3: CASSPSGAYEQYF.

The chain recombines TRBV14 with TRBJ1-1; TCRdb's assignment of TRBD1 cannot be checked, as there is no DNA. Germline V gene data show CDR1 as SGHDN and CDR2 as FVKESK. The CDR3 is 14 amino acids. CDR3 sequence reads: CASSPGPRNTEAFF.

V usage is TRBV19 and J usage is TRBJ1-4; TCRdb outputs TRBD1, but without DNA this stays unchecked. From germline, CDR1 is LNHDA and CDR2 SQIVND (reference sequence). The CDR3 runs to 13 residues. CDR3 sequence reads: CATRPPRGEKLFF.

V is TRBV18 and J is TRBJ2-5; TCRdb's assignment of TRBD1 cannot be checked, as there is no DNA. CDR1 KGHSH and CDR2 LQKENI come from the germline V gene. The CDR3 contains 17 residues. CDR3 amino acids: CASSLTPAAGLQETQYF.

The rearrangement joins TRBV14 to TRBJ1-4; as DNA is missing, the TRBD1 call by TCRdb cannot be tested. Per the germline V gene, CDR1 is SGHDN and CDR2 is FVKESK. The CDR3 sequence is 13 residues long. This CDR3 reads CASSQQGNEKLFF.

The chain recombines TRBV5-1 with TRBJ1-5; TCRdb outputs TRBD1, but without DNA this stays unchecked. In germline, CDR1 is SGHRS, CDR2 YFSETQ. The CDR3 is 14 amino acids. This chain's CDR3 is CASSLSGGDQPQHF.

The chain is built from TRBV6-2 or TRBV6-3 and TRBJ2-7; TCRdb calls TRBD1, which cannot be checked without DNA. The V gene's germline CDR1 is MNHEY and CDR2 SVGEGT. This CDR3 has 13 amino acids. CDR3 protein: CASSRDRSYEQYF.

The J gene is TRBJ2-1, the V gene TRBV7-6; TCRdb gives TRBD2 as the D gene, but with no DNA this cannot be confirmed. From germline, CDR1 is SGHVS and CDR2 FNYEAQ. This CDR3 has 20 residues. The CDR3 spells CASHPGTSPGTSVLYNEQFF.

This CDR3 is CASSVDSGPPETQYF. The V call is TRBV9, the J call TRBJ2-5; TCRdb's D gene call, TRBD2, goes unchecked for lack of DNA. CDR1 and CDR2 (germline): SGDLS, YYNGEE. The CDR3 is 15 residues long.

This chain uses TRBV7-2 with TRBJ2-7; as DNA is missing, the TRBD2 call by TCRdb cannot be tested. Germline CDR1 is SGHTA and CDR2 is FQGNSA. There are 19 residues in the CDR3. CDR3 loop: CASSPSRSRGGVRSYEQYF.

The chain couples TRBV7-2 to TRBJ2-1; TCRdb indicates TRBD1, and absent DNA this call remains unverified. Germline V lookup: CDR1 SGHTA, CDR2 FQGNSA. CDR3 length equals 14 residues. The CDR3 protein is CASSPWDSYNEQFF.

The chain recombines TRBV7-9 with TRBJ1-2. Germline assignment: CDR1 SEHNR and CDR2 FQNEAQ (reference sequence). This CDR3 is 15 amino acids long. The chain's CDR3 is CASSLLGNLDYGYTF.

J is TRBJ2-1 and V is TRBV7-9. The CDR3 consists of 13 residues. Germline-derived CDR1 and CDR2 are SEHNR and FQNEAQ (reference sequence). The CDR3 loop is CASSLIEYNEQFF.

The chain couples TRBV2 to TRBJ2-7; the D gene TCRdb calls, TRBD1, cannot be checked with no DNA. Germline CDR1 and CDR2: SNHLY and FYNNEI. The CDR3 sequence is 14 residues long. The CDR3: CASGQAKTSYEQYF. The full variable domain, in which reference TRBV2 and TRBJ2-7 provide the parts outside the CDR3, is EPEVTQTPSHQVTQMGQEVILRCVPISNHLYFYWYRQILGQKVEFLVSFYNNEISEKSEIFDDQFSVERPDGSNFTLKIRSTKLEDSAMYFCASGQAKTSYEQYFGPGTRLTVT.

The V gene is TRBV3-1, the J gene TRBJ2-7; TCRdb picks TRBD1, but there is no DNA to check that call. CDR1 is LGHDT and CDR2 is YNNKEL in the germline V gene (reference sequence). This CDR3 comprises 15 residues. CDR3 sequence: CASSQDRGIWDEQYF.

The chain recombines TRBV6-5 with TRBJ2-7; the TRBD1 assignment by TCRdb is unverifiable without DNA. The V gene's germline CDR1 is MNHEY and CDR2 SVGAGI. The CDR3 is made up of 15 amino acids. The chain's CDR3 is CASSYGTGGSHEQYF.